Each of the 25 T cell receptor beta chains below was sequenced from the same sample in a study of shared clonotypes between healthy human individuals. Clones were sequenced by immunoSEQ multiplex PCR, and TCRdb holds only the in-frame ones, with some missing. The repertoire includes roughly 110,000 clones, around 73% of them detected once, and around 25% sits in the top ten. The source material was memory CD8+ T cells sorted from blood. Subset denoted: CD45RO+ cells pooled with CCR7-negative TemRA cells. These receptors were obtained from a woman aged 25 to 39 in good health.

V usage is TRBV5-1 and J usage is TRBJ1-4; 12 bases map to TRBD1. The V gene end was trimmed by 4 bases and the J gene end by 3 bases; junction bases not matched to a gene: 7. The CDR3 extends over 17 amino acids. From germline, CDR1 is SGHRS and CDR2 YFSETQ. In nucleotides, the CDR3 is TGCGCCAGCAGCATCCGGGACAGGGGGCATTCTAATGAAAAACTGTTTTTT. Residues: CASSIRDRGHSNEKLFF.

The chain has TRBV5-1 and TRBJ1-2; D is unresolved. The CDR3 loop spans 16 amino acids. Germline values: CDR1 SGHRS, CDR2 YFSETQ. Trimming shortened V by 2 bases and J by 4 bases, and 18 bases separated the two germline ends. The CDR3: CASSFPTSTRSYGYTF. DNA for the CDR3: TGCGCCAGCAGCTTCCCTACATCGACACGGTCCTATGGCTACACCTTC.

V and J are TRBV13 and TRBJ1-1, with TRBD1 matching over 7 bases. Germline assignment: CDR1 PRHDT and CDR2 FYEKMQ (reference sequence). V lost 6 bases to trimming and J lost 5 bases; unmatched junction nucleotides: 9. The CDR3 runs to 14 residues. CDR3 sequence (DNA): TGTGCCAGCAGTTTAAAACAGGGGCATACTGAAGCTTTCTTT. Amino acids: CASSLKQGHTEAFF.

The chain links TRBV25-1 to TRBJ2-2; D gene uncertain. Trimming left V 0 bases short and J 6 bases short, with 11 bases between. The germline CDR1 and CDR2 sequences are MGHDK and SYGVNS. The CDR3 covers 15 residues. The CDR3 is CASSEYSLLPGELFF. The CDR3 DNA reads TGTGCCAGCAGTGAATACTCCTTACTCCCCGGGGAGCTGTTTTTT.

The chain carries TRBV27 and TRBJ1-2; 7 bases are shared with TRBD1. The trim removed 7 bases at V and 5 bases at J, leaving 7 bases unmatched. The CDR3 runs to 13 residues. Germline V gene data show CDR1 as MNHEY and CDR2 as SMNVEV (reference sequence). CDR3 DNA sequence: TGTGCCAGCACTCTAAGACAGGGTTATGGCTACACCTTC. It encodes CASTLRQGYGYTF.

This clone was picked up many times. The chain carries TRBV21-1 and TRBJ2-1; the table's D call, TRBD2, was not checked against the DNA. TRBV21-1 is marked as a pseudogene. This CDR3 is 16 amino acids long. The CDR3 DNA is TGTGCCAGCAGCAAATTTTGGGCGGGCCGTCTCAATGAGCAGTTCTTC. It yields the protein CASSKFWAGRLNEQFF.

The rearrangement uses TRBV10-3 and TRBJ2-1; 7 nucleotides align to TRBD2. This CDR3 comprises 16 residues. V lost 3 bases and J lost 7; bases outside the gene matches: 12. Germline V CDR1 and CDR2: ENHRY, SYGVKD. CDR3 nucleotide sequence: TGTGCCATCAGTGAAGGGAGCGGGGTGAGTAGAAATGAGCAGTTCTTC. Encoded protein: CAISEGSGVSRNEQFF.

V is TRBV27 and J is TRBJ2-1; 10 bases fit TRBD2. Germline V gene data show CDR1 as MNHEY and CDR2 as SMNVEV (reference sequence). The V segment lost 2 bases and the J segment 0 bases; nucleotides outside the gene matches: 7. The CDR3 is made up of 18 amino acids. DNA for the CDR3: TGTGCCAGCAGTTTAAGGGGACTAGCGCTATACTCCTACAATGAGCAGTTCTTC. Its translation: CASSLRGLALYSYNEQFF.

The table lists this clone with a few counts. V is TRBV7-8 and J is TRBJ1-1; D not certain. Trimming pared 0 bases from V and 3 bases from J, leaving 8 bases between. The germline V gene has CDR1 SGHVS and CDR2 FQNEAQ. The CDR3 loop spans 14 amino acids. CDR3 sequence reads: CASSLALGYTEAFF. CDR3 nucleotide sequence: TGTGCCAGCAGCTTAGCTTTGGGTTACACTGAAGCTTTCTTT.

The chain carries TRBV28 and TRBJ2-7, with TRBD1 matching over 9 bases. Germline CDR1 is MDHEN and CDR2 is SYDVKM. V lost 1 base and J lost 3; bases outside the gene matches: 10. This CDR3 region has 17 residues. The CDR3 reads CASSLSISGTGIYEQYF. The CDR3 nucleotides are TGTGCCAGCAGTTTATCAATTAGTGGGACAGGGATCTACGAGCAGTACTTC.

This chain uses TRBV4-1 with TRBJ1-6, with D unclear. Trimming removed 4 bases from V and 8 bases from J, with 12 bases in between. The CDR3 sequence is 14 residues long. Germline lookup yields CDR1 MGHRA and CDR2 YSYEKL. CDR3 protein: CASSPVDEYSPLHF. CDR3 DNA sequence: TGCGCCAGCAGCCCCGTGGATGAATATTCACCCCTCCACTTT.

This chain links TRBV10-3 with TRBJ2-1; 10 bases are a match to TRBD2. Germline V gene sequence: CDR1 ENHRY, CDR2 SYGVKD. Losses at the gene ends were 3 bases for V and 7 bases for J; bases not matched to a gene: 6. The CDR3 extends over 15 amino acids. Here the CDR3 reads CAISELAGFGNEQFF. DNA of the CDR3: TGTGCCATCAGTGAACTAGCGGGATTTGGGAATGAGCAGTTCTTC.

The chain carries TRBV11-2 and TRBJ1-2; the match to TRBD1 covers 7 bases. The CDR3 has 14 residues. J lost 6 bases, V lost 5 bases, and 9 bases had no gene match. The germline gives CDR1 SGHAT, CDR2 FQNNGV. For the CDR3, the DNA is TGTGCCAGCAGCACCACGGGACAGCTCCATGGCTACACCTTC. This encodes CASSTTGQLHGYTF.

The chain carries TRBV25-1 and TRBJ2-7; TRBD1 aligns across 8 bases. V trimming: 4 bases; J trimming: 2 bases; junction bases outside the gene matches: 7. This CDR3 has 15 amino acids. The V gene's germline CDR1 is MGHDK and CDR2 SYGVNS. The chain's CDR3 is CASSGPGQAPYEQYF. The CDR3 DNA reads TGTGCCAGCAGTGGGCCGGGACAGGCTCCCTACGAGCAGTACTTC.

V gene TRBV25-1 combines with J gene TRBJ2-3; D is unresolved. This CDR3 spans 15 amino acids. Trimming cost V 2 bases and J 1 base, with 10 bases left between them. The germline CDR1 and CDR2 sequences are MGHDK and SYGVNS. Here the CDR3 reads CASSETGPRTDTQYF. In nucleotides, the CDR3 is TGTGCCAGCAGTGAAACCGGTCCCCGCACAGATACGCAGTATTTT.

Points on this clone: Within the sample, other DNA sequences also encode this same CDR3. The chain links TRBV7-9 to TRBJ2-1, with 11 bases that match TRBD2. The V and J ends lost 3 bases and 5 bases, in that order; junction bases with no gene match: 3. The germline gives CDR1 SEHNR, CDR2 FQNEAQ (reference sequence). The CDR3 has 15 residues. Here the CDR3 DNA reads TGTGCCAGCAGCTTTCGGACTAGCGGGCACAATGAGCAGTTCTTC. Translating gives CASSFRTSGHNEQFF.

The gene calls are TRBV4-1 and TRBJ1-2; no clear D gene. Per germline, CDR1 MGHRA and CDR2 YSYEKL. The CDR3 covers 19 residues. Trimming left V 1 base short and J 4 bases short, with 25 bases between. This CDR3 is CASSQGLAKMDGPGYGYTF. The DNA for the CDR3 is TGCGCCAGCAGCCAAGGATTAGCAAAAATGGACGGACCGGGCTATGGCTACACCTTC.

The chain employs TRBV5-1 and TRBJ2-5, with no clear D. The length of the CDR3 is 13 residues. V shed 4 bases and J shed 5 bases, with 12 bases lying between them. Germline V gene sequence: CDR1 SGHRS, CDR2 YFSETQ. CDR3 sequence (DNA): TGCGCCAGCAGCCGTCTCCGGGCCGAGACCCAGTACTTC. This translates into CASSRLRAETQYF.

J is TRBJ2-7 and V is TRBV5-1, with a tentative D call TRBD1 (5 bases). Trimming shortened V by 7 bases and J by 0 bases, and 11 bases separated the two germline ends. The CDR3 length is 13 residues. Germline lookup yields CDR1 SGHRS and CDR2 YFSETQ. The CDR3 coding sequence is TGCGCCAGCCGCAGGGTCAGCTCCTACGAGCAGTACTTC. It is translated as CASRRVSSYEQYF.

This clone showed up just once. This chain links TRBV11-2 with TRBJ2-7; TRBD2 matches 9 bases. The junction had 3 bases not matched to a gene; V was cut back by 3 bases and J by 3 bases. Germline V gives CDR1 SGHAT, CDR2 FQNNGV. CDR3 size: 14 residues. The CDR3 loop is CASSFDSGSYEQYF. The CDR3 DNA is TGTGCCAGCAGCTTTGATAGCGGGAGCTACGAGCAGTACTTC.

The table lists this clone with a few counts. The genes are TRBV11-2 and TRBJ2-3, with 7 nucleotides matching TRBD2. CDR3 length: 16 residues. Germline loops: CDR1 SGHAT, CDR2 FQNNGV. The V segment lost 2 bases and the J segment 3 bases; nucleotides outside the gene matches: 8. CDR3 loop: CASSLFPSGLTDTQYF. CDR3 bases: TGTGCCAGCAGCTTATTCCCTAGCGGCTTGACAGATACGCAGTATTTT. The full variable domain, with the rest looked up from reference TRBV11-2 and TRBJ2-3, is EAGVAQSPRYKIIEKRQSVAFWCNPISGHATLYWYQQILGQGPKLLIQFQNNGVVDDSQLPKDRFSAERLKGVDSTLKIQPAKLEDSAVYLCASSLFPSGLTDTQYFGPGTRLTVL.

This clone turned up a few times. V gene TRBV25-1 combines with J gene TRBJ2-1; D is uncertain. The CDR3 spans 12 residues. The V gene's germline CDR1 is MGHDK and CDR2 SYGVNS. V lost 4 bases and J 5 bases, leaving 6 bases between the germline ends. The CDR3 sequence is CASSGHHNEQFF. In nucleotides, the CDR3 is TGTGCCAGCAGTGGACACCACAATGAGCAGTTCTTC.

V is TRBV4-1 and J is TRBJ2-1, with D perhaps matching TRBD2 (6 bases). Trimming removed 0 bases from V and 4 bases from J, with 16 bases in between. This CDR3 has 17 amino acids. The germline V gene has CDR1 MGHRA and CDR2 YSYEKL. The CDR3: CASSQEVLAENYNEQFF. CDR3 nucleotide sequence: TGCGCCAGCAGCCAAGAAGTACTAGCAGAAAATTACAATGAGCAGTTCTTC.

The V call is TRBV6-1, the J call TRBJ1-5; TRBD1 is a possible D gene (5 bases). The CDR3 length is 15 residues. In germline, CDR1 is MNHNS, CDR2 SASEGT. Trimming pared 6 bases from V and 1 base from J, leaving 13 bases between. The CDR3 spells CASRVSGDSNQPQHF. CDR3 coding DNA: TGTGCCAGCAGAGTATCCGGGGACAGCAATCAGCCCCAGCATTTT.

In its sample, this clone was seen a few times. CDR3 region: CATQAKTENTEAFF. The CDR3 coding sequence is TGTGCCACCCAAGCCAAGACGGAGAACACTGAAGCTTTCTTT. The chain employs TRBV6-1 and TRBJ1-1, with D uncertain. Germline V gene sequence: CDR1 MNHNS, CDR2 SASEGT. The ends were cut back, 10 bases at V and 1 base at J, with 16 bases in the middle. This CDR3 has 14 amino acids.